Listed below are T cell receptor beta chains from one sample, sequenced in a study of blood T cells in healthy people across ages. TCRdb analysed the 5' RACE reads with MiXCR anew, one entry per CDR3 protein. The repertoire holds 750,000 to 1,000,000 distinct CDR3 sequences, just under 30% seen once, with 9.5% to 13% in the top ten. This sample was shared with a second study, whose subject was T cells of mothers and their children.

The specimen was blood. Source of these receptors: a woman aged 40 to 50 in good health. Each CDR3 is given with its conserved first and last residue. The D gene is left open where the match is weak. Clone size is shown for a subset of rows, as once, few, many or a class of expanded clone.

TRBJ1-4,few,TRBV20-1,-,CSARDSGGVSEKLFF,TGCAGTGCTAGGGACTCGGGGGGCGTAAGTGAAAAACTGTTTTTT
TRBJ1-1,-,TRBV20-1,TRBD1,CSARVGGMNTEAFF,TGCAGTGCTAGAGTAGGGGGCATGAACACTGAAGCTTTCTTT
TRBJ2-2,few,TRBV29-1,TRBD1,CSVVGDRGSGELFF,TGCAGCGTTGTCGGGGACAGGGGGTCCGGGGAGCTGTTTTTT
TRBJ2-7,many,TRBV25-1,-,CASSDPTGRREEQYF,TGTGCCAGCAGTGACCCCACAGGGCGACGGGAAGAGCAGTACTTC
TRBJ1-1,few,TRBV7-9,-,CASSPPSDSNTEAFF,TGTGCCAGCAGCCCGCCGTCCGACAGTAACACTGAAGCTTTCTTT
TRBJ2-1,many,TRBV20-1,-,CSAFANEQFF,TGCAGTGCTTTCGCCAATGAGCAGTTCTTC
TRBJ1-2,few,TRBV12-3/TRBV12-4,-,CASTTTASSYTF,TGTGCCAGCACCACTACCGCTTCTTCCTACACCTTC
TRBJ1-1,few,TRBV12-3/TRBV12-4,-,CASSLWEIDTEAFF,TGTGCCAGCAGTTTATGGGAGATCGACACTGAAGCTTTCTTT
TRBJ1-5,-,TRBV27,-,CASSLRIREPQHF,TGTGCCAGCAGTTTACGGATTAGGGAGCCCCAGCATTTT
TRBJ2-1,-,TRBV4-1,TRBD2,CASSQDRSGGANEQFF,TGCGCCAGCAGCCAAGATCGGAGCGGGGGGGCCAATGAGCAGTTCTTC
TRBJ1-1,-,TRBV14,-,CASSPAGTPTNTEAFF,TGTGCCAGCAGTCCCGCGGGGACACCCACGAACACTGAAGCTTTCTTT
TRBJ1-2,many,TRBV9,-,CASSASRVHYGYTF,TGTGCCAGCAGCGCTAGCAGGGTTCACTATGGCTACACCTTC
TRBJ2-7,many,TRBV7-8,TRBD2,CASSLAPGLAGGTYEQYF,TGTGCCAGCAGCTTAGCCCCGGGACTAGCGGGGGGAACCTACGAGCAGTACTTC
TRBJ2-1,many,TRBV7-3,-,CASSLTGQINEQFF,TGCGCCAGCAGCTTAACCGGGCAGATCAATGAGCAGTTCTTC
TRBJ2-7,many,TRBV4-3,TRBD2,CASSQALAGAYEQYF,TGCGCCAGCAGCCAAGCTTTGGCGGGAGCGTACGAGCAGTACTTC
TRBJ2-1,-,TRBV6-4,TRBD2,CASSNRGGLGNEQFF,TGTGCCAGCAGTAATCGGGGGGGCCTCGGGAATGAGCAGTTCTTC
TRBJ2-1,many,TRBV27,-,CASSPTGGSPQFF,TGTGCCAGCAGTCCTACCGGCGGGTCACCCCAGTTCTTC
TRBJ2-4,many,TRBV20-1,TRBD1,CSASDPPGQTLNIQYF,TGCAGTGCTAGTGACCCCCCGGGACAGACATTAAACATTCAGTACTTC
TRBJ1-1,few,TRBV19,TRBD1,CASSIWTGRTEAFF,TGTGCCAGTAGTATCTGGACAGGGAGGACTGAAGCTTTCTTT
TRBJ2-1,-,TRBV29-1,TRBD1,CSARDRGRYNEQLF,TGCAGCGCCCGGGACAGGGGAAGGTACAATGAGCAGCTCTTC
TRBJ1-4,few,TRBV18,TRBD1,CASSLGQGSTNEKLFF,TGTGCCAGCTCACTAGGACAGGGGTCAACTAATGAAAAACTGTTTTTT
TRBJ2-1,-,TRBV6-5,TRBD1,CASSRDRAPLNEQFF,TGTGCCAGCAGTAGGGACAGGGCCCCTCTCAATGAGCAGTTCTTC
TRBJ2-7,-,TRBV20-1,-,CSAPTRQASSTDTQYF,TGCAGTGCCCCCACCCGACAGGCCTCTAGTACAGATACGCAGTACTTC
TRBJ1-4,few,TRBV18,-,CASSPLNPGFNEKLFF,TGTGCCAGCTCACCCCTGAATCCCGGATTTAATGAAAAACTGTTTTTT
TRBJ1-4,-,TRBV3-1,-,CASTTGFSTNEKLFF,TGTGCCAGCACCACAGGGTTTTCAACTAATGAAAAACTGTTTTTT
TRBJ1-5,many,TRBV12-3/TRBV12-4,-,CASSSGGQPQHF,TGTGCCAGCAGCTCGGGAGGTCAGCCCCAGCATTTT
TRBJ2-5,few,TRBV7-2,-,CASSLAAGNQETQYF,TGTGCCAGCAGCTTAGCTGCGGGGAACCAAGAGACCCAGTACTTC
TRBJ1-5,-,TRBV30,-,CAWSVGLLNQPQHF,TGTGCCTGGAGTGTAGGGCTGCTCAATCAGCCCCAGCATTTT
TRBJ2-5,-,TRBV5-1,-,CASSLERVEETQYF,TGCGCCAGCAGCTTGGAACGGGTCGAAGAGACCCAGTACTTC
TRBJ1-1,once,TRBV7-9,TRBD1,CASSLGTGRNEAFF,TGTGCCAGCAGCCTAGGGACAGGGCGGAATGAAGCTTTCTTT
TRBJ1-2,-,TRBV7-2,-,CASSGISGGRGGYTF,TGTGCCAGCAGCGGGATTTCGGGGGGCAGAGGTGGCTACACCTTC
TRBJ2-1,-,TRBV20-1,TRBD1,CSARDIKGQNYNEQFF,TGCAGTGCTAGAGATATAAAGGGACAGAATTACAATGAGCAGTTCTTC
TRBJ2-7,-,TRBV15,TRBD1,CATSREDRLDEQYF,TGTGCCACCAGCAGAGAGGACAGGCTGGACGAGCAGTACTTC
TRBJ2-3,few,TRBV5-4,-,CASSRGDTDTQYF,TGTGCCAGCAGCCGCGGGGACACAGATACGCAGTATTTT
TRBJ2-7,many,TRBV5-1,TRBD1,CASSLYQGAYEQYF,TGCGCCAGCAGCTTGTATCAGGGGGCCTACGAGCAGTACTTC
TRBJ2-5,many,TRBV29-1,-,CSVLGNQETQYF,TGCAGCGTTTTGGGGAATCAAGAGACCCAGTACTTC
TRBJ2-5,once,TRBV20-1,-,CSAPFGSSYNEQYF,TGCAGTGCTCCCTTTGGAAGCTCCTACAATGAGCAGTACTTC
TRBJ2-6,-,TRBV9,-,CASSVFGSGLGDSGANVLTF,TGTGCCAGCAGCGTGTTCGGTTCTGGGTTGGGGGACTCTGGGGCCAACGTCCTGACTTTC
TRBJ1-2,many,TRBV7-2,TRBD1,CASSSWGTVSPYGYTF,TGTGCCAGCAGTTCGTGGGGGACAGTTTCGCCTTATGGCTACACCTTC
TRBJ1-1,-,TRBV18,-,CASSPATQTVMNTEAFF,TGTGCCAGCTCACCAGCGACACAAACGGTCATGAACACTGAAGCTTTCTTT
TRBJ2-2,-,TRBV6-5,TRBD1,CASSGQGLVTGELFF,TGTGCCAGCAGCGGACAGGGGCTAGTGACCGGGGAGCTGTTTTTT
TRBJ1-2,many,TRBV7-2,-,CASSQPGGAINGYTF,TGTGCCAGCAGCCAACCGGGGGGGGCGATCAATGGCTACACCTTC
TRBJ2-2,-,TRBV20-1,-,CSASPGTGNTGELFF,TGCAGTGCTAGCCCCGGGACCGGTAACACCGGGGAGCTGTTTTTT
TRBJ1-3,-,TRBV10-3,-,CAISETNSGTRNTIYF,TGTGCCATCAGTGAGACAAACTCCGGGACCCGAAACACCATATATTTT
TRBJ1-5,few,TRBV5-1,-,CASSLGQGGYQPQHF,TGCGCCAGCAGCTTGGGGCAGGGTGGGTATCAGCCCCAGCATTTT
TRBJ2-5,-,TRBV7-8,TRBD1,CACSLATGIAQETQYF,TGTGCCTGCAGCTTAGCGACAGGGATTGCGCAAGAGACCCAGTACTTC
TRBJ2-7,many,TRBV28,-,CASSLYLGTRGSYEQYF,TGTGCCAGCAGTTTATATCTCGGGACACGAGGTAGCTACGAGCAGTACTTC